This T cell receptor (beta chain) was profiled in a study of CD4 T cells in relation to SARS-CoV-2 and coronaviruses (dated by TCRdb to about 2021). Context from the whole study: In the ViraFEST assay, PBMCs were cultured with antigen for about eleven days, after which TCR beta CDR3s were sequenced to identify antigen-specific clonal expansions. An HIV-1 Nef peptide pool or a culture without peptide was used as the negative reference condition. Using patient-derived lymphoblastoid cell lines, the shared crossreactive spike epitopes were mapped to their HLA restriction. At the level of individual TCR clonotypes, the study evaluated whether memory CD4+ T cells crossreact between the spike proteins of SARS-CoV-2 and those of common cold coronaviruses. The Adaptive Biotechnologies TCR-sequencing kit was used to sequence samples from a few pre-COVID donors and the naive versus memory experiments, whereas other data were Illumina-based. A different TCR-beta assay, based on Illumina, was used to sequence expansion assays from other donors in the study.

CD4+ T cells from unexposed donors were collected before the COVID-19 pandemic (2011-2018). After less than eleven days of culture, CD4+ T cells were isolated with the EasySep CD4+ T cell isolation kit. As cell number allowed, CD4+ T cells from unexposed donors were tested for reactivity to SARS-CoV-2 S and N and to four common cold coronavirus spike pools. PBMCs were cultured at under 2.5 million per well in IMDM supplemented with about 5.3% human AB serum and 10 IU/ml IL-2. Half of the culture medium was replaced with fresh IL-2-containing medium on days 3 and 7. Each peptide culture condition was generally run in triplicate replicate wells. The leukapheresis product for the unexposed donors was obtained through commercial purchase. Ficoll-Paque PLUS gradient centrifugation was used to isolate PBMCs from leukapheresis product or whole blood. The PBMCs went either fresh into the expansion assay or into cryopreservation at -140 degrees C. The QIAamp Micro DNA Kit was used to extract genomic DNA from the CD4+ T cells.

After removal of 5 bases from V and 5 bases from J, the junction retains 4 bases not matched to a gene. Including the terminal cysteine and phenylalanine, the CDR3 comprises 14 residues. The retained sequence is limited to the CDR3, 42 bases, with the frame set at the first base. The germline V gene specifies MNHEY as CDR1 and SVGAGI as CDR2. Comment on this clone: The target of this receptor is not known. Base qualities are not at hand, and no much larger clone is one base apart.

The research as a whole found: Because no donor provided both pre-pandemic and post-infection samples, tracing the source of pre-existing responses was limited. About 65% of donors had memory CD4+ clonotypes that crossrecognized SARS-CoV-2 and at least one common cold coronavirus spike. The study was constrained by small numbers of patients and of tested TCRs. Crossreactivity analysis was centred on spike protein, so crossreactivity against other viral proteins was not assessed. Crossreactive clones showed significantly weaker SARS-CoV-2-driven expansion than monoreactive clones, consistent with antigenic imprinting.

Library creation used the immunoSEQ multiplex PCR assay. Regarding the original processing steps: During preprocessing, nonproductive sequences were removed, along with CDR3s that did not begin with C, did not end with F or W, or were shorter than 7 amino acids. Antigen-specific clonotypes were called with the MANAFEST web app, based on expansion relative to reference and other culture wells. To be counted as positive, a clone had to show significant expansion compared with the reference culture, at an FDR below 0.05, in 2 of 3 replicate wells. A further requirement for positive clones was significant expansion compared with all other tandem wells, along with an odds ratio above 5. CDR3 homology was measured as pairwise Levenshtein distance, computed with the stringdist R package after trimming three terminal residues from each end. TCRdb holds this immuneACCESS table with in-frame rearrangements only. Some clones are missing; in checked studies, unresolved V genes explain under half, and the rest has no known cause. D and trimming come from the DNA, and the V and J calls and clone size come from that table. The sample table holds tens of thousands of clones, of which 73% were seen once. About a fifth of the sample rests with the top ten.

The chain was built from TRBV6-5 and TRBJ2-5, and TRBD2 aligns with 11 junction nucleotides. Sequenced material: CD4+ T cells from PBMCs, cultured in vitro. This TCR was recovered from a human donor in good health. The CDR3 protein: CASSLSSGGETQYF. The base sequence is TGTGCCAGCAGTCTTTCTAGCGGGGGGGAGACCCAGTACTTC.